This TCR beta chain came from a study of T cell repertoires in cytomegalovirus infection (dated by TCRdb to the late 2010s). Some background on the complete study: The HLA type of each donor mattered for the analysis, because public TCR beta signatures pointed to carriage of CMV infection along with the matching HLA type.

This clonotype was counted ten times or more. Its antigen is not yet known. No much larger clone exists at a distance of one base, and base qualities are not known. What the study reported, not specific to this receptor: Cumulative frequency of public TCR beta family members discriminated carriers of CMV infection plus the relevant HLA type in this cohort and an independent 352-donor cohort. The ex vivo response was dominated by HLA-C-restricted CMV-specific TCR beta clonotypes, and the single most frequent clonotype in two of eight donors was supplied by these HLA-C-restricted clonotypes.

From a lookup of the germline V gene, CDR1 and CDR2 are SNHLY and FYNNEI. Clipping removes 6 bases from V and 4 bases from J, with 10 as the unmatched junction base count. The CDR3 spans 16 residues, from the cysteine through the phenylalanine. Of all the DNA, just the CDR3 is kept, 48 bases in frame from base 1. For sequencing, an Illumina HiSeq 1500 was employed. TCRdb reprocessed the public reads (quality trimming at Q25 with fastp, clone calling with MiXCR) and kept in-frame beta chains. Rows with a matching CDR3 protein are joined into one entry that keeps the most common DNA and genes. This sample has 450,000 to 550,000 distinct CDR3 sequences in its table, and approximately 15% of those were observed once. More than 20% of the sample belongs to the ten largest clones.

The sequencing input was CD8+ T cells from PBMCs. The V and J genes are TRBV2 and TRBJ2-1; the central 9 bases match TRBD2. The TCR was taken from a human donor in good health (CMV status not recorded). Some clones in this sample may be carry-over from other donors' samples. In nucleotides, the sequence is TGTGCCAGCAGCGCCCCGGGGCTAGCGGGGTACAATGAGCAGTTCTTC. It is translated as CASSAPGLAGYNEQFF.